This T cell receptor (beta chain) was obtained from a study of blood T cell repertoires in COVID-19. Assay used: immunoSEQ multiplex PCR; TCRdb lists only in-frame clones, some missing. The sample lists 65,000 to 95,000 clones; around 88% were seen once. The CDR3 runs to 17 residues. Per the germline V gene, CDR1 is SNHLY and CDR2 is FYNNEI. J lost 5 bases, V lost 5 bases, and 13 bases had no gene match. The chain employs TRBV2 and TRBJ2-1, with 9 bases lining up with TRBD2. The receptor's source is a man younger than 40 with acute or convalescent COVID-19. Source material: peripheral blood. CDR3 DNA: TGTGCCAGCAGTACCCGTAGCGGGAGAGGTGTCAACAATGAGCAGTTCTTC. Translation: CASSTRSGRGVNNEQFF.